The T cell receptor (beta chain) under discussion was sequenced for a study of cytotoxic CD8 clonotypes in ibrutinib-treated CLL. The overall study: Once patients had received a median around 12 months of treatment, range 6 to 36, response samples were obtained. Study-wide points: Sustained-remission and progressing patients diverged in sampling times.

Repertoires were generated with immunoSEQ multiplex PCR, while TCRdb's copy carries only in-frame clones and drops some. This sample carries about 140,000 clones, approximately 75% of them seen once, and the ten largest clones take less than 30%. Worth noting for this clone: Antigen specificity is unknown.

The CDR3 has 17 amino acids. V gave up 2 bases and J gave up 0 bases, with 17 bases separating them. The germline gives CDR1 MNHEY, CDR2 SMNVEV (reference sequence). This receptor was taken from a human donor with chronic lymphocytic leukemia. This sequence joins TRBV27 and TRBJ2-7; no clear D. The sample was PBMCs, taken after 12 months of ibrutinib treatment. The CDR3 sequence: CASSLAGLPESSYEQYF. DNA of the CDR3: TGTGCCAGCAGTTTAGCCGGTTTACCCGAGAGCTCCTACGAGCAGTACTTC.